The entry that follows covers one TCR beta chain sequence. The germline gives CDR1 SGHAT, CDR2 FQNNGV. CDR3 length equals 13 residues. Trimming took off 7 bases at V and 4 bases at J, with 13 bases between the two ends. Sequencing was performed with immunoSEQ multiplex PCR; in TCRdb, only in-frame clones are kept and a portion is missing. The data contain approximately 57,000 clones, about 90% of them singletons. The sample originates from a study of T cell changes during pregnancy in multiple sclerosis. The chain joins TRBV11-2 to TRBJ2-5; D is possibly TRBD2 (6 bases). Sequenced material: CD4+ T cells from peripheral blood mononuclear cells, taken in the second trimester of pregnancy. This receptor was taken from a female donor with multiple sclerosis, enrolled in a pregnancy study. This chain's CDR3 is CASNSLAPETQYF. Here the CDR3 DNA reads TGTGCCAGCAACTCACTAGCCCCAGAGACCCAGTACTTC.